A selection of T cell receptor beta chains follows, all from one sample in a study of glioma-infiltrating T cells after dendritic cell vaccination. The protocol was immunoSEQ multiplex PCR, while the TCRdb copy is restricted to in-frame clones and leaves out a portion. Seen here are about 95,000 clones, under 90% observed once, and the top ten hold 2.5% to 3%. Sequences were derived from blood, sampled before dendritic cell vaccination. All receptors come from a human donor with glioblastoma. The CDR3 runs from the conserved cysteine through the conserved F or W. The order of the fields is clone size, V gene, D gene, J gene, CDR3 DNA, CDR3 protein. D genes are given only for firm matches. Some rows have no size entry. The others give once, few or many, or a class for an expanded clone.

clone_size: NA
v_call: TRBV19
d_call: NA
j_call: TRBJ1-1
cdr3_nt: TGTGCCAGTAGAGATGGAGGGGTGAAAGGGGAGGCTTTCTTT
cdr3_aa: CASRDGGVKGEAFF

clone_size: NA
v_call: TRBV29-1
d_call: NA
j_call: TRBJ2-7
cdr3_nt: TGCAGCGGCTGTCACGGGGTACCCCCCGAGCAGTACTTC
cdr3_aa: CSGCHGVPPEQYF

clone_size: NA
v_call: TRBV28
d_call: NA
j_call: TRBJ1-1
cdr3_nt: TGTGCCAGCAGTGAACGAGGGACTTCAAACACTGAAGCTTTCTTT
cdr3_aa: CASSERGTSNTEAFF

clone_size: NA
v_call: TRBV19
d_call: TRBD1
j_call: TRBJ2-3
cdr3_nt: TGTGCCAGTAGTCCGGACAGGGCTACAGATACGCAGTATTTT
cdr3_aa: CASSPDRATDTQYF

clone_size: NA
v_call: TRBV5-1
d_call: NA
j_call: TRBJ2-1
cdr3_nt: TGCGCCAGCAGCGTGGGGTCAGGGAGCGGGAATGAGCAGTTCTTC
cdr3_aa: CASSVGSGSGNEQFF

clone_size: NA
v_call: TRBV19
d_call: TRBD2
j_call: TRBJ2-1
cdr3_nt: TGTGCCAGTAGTATAGGCCGCAGCGGGGGCCTAGGCTCCTACAATGAGCAGTTCTTC
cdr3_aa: CASSIGRSGGLGSYNEQFF

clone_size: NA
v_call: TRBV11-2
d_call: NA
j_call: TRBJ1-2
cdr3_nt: TGTGCCAGCAGCTTAATGGGGCAGAAGAACTATGGCTACACCTTC
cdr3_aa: CASSLMGQKNYGYTF

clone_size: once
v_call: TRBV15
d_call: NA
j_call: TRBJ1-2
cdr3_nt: TGTGCCACCAGCAGGCACGCGGGAGGGAACACTAACTATGGCTACACCTTC
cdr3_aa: CATSRHAGGNTNYGYTF

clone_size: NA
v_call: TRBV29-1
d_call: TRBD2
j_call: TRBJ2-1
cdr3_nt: TGCAGCGTCTTACTAGCGGGGGCCCTCAATGAGCAGTTCTTC
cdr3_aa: CSVLLAGALNEQFF

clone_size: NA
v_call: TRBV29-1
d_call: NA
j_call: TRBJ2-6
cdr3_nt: TGCAGCGTTCTAGCACTGGCTGGGGCCAACGTCCTGACTTTC
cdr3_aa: CSVLALAGANVLTF

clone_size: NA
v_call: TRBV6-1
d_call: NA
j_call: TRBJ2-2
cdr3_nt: TGTGCCAGCAGAGTTGACAGCGTCTCCGGGGAGCTGTTTTTT
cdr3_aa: CASRVDSVSGELFF

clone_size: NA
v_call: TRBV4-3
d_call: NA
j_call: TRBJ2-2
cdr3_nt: TGCGCCAGCAGCCACACCGCGTCAACCGGGGAGCTGTTTTTT
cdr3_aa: CASSHTASTGELFF

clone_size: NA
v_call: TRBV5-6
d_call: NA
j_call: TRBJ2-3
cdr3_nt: TGTGCCAGCAGCTCGCCGGGAGCGCGTTTAGATACGCAGTATTTT
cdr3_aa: CASSSPGARLDTQYF

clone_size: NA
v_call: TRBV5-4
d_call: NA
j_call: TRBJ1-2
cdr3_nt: TGTGCCAGCAGCTTCCAGGGTCAAAGCTATGGCTACACCTTC
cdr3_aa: CASSFQGQSYGYTF

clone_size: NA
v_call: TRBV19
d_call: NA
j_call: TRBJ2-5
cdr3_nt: TGTGCCAGTAGTTCCCGTGGGGGGTACCAAGAGACCCAGTACTTC
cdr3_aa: CASSSRGGYQETQYF

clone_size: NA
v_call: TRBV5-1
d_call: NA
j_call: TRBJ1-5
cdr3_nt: TGCGCCAGCAGCTTGGGGGCAGGGCCTTATAGCAATCAGCCCCAGCATTTT
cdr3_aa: CASSLGAGPYSNQPQHF

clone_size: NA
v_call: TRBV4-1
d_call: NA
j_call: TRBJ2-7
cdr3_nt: TGCGCCAGCAGCCAAGATCCACCCGATCGAATAACTAGTGGCGACGAGCAGTACTTC
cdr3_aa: CASSQDPPDRITSGDEQYF

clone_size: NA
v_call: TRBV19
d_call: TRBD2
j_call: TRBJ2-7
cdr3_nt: TGTGCCAGTAGTATGGGGGGGAGCTCCTACGAGCAGTACTTC
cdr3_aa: CASSMGGSSYEQYF

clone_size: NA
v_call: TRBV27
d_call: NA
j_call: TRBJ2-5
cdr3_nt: TGTGCCAGCAGTGCCAGGGGCGAAGAGACCCAGTACTTC
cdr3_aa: CASSARGEETQYF

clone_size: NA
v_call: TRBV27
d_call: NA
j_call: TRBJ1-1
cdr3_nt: TGTGCCAGCAGTCACAGACAGCCGAACACTGAAGCTTTCTTT
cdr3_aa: CASSHRQPNTEAFF

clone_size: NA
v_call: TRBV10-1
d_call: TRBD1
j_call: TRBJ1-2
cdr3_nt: TGCGCCAGCAGTGTGCGCCGGGACAGGGGGTTGAGTAGCTATGGCTACACCTTC
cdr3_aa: CASSVRRDRGLSSYGYTF

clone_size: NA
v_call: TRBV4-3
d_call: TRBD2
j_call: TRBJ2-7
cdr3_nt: TGCGCCAGCAGCCATGCTAGCGGGGGAACCTACGAGCAGTACTTC
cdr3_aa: CASSHASGGTYEQYF

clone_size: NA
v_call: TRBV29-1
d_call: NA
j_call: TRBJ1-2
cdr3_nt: TGCAGCGTTTCCTGGGGGTTACAGGGTGGGGGCTACACCTTC
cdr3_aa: CSVSWGLQGGGYTF

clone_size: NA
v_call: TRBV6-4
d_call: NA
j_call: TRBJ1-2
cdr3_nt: TGTGCCAGCAGTGACTCGGCATGGGAGGGCTACACCTTC
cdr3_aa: CASSDSAWEGYTF

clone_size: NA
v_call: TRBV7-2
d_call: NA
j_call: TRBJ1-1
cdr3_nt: TGTGCCAGCAGCGACCAGGGGAACACTGAAGCTTTCTTT
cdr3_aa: CASSDQGNTEAFF